These 16 T cell receptor beta chains originate from one sample sequenced in a study of blood T cell repertoires in COVID-19. Data came from immunoSEQ multiplex PCR; TCRdb stores just in-frame clones and leaves some out. The sample consists of about 270,000 clones, 85% of them appearing once. The sample taken for sequencing was peripheral blood. These receptor sequences come from a human donor in a cohort sampled during active COVID-19.

CDR3 in amino acids: CASNLLAGGLFEQYF. CDR3 sequence (DNA): TGTGCCAGCAATCTTCTAGCGGGAGGGCTCTTCGAGCAGTACTTC. The chain has TRBV5-6 and TRBJ2-7; 12 positions agree with TRBD2. The junction had 10 bases not matched to a gene; V was cut back by 6 bases and J by 6 bases. CDR3 length: 15 residues. The germline gives CDR1 SGHDT, CDR2 YYEEEE.

The chain couples TRBV24-1 to TRBJ2-1; 9 bases line up with TRBD2. CDR1 KGHDR and CDR2 SFDVKD come from the germline V gene. The V and J ends lost 4 bases and 12 bases, in that order; junction bases with no gene match: 3. This CDR3 has 12 amino acids. DNA for the CDR3: TGTGCCACCAGTGAAAATAGCGGGGGGCAGTTCTTC. It is translated as CATSENSGGQFF.

The chain couples TRBV7-2 to TRBJ1-1, with D unclear. Germline lookup yields CDR1 SGHTA and CDR2 FQGNSA. V dropped 5 bases and J dropped 1 base, with 5 bases sitting between them. The CDR3 sequence is 12 residues long. Here the CDR3 reads CASSLSNTEAFF. The DNA for the CDR3 is TGTGCCAGCAGCCTATCGAACACTGAAGCTTTCTTT. The full variable domain, rest sourced from reference TRBV7-2 and TRBJ1-1, is GAGVSQSPSNKVTEKGKDVELRCDPISGHTALYWYRQSLGQGLEFLIYFQGNSAPDKSGLPSDRFSAERTGGSVSTLTIQRTQQEDSAVYLCASSLSNTEAFFGQGTRLTVV.

The chain is built from TRBV12-5 and TRBJ2-3; D is perhaps TRBD2 (5 bases). Trimming shortened V by 7 bases and J by 2 bases, and 16 bases separated the two germline ends. In germline, CDR1 is LGHNT, CDR2 FRNRAP. This CDR3 has 15 amino acids. The CDR3 loop is CASARGKKFTDTQYF. The CDR3 DNA reads as TGTGCTAGTGCCCGAGGGAAAAAATTCACAGATACGCAGTATTTT.

The chain couples TRBV4-2 to TRBJ1-1; D is perhaps TRBD1 (6 bases). CDR1 and CDR2 (germline): LGHNA, YNFKEQ. The V end was cut by 3 bases, the J end by 4 bases, with 12 bases between. The CDR3 is made up of 14 amino acids. As DNA, the CDR3 is TGTGCCAGCAGCCAGCCCGACAGGAGCACTGAAGCTTTCTTT. Amino acids: CASSQPDRSTEAFF.

This chain links TRBV12-3 or TRBV12-4 with TRBJ2-7; D uncertain. The V gene lost 3 bases and the J gene lost 3 bases, with 9 bases spanning the gap. The CDR3 has 13 residues. CDR3 residues: CASSFYLIYEQYF. The CDR3 DNA reads as TGTGCCAGCAGTTTTTACTTGATCTACGAGCAGTACTTC.

The chain's CDR3 is CASSPPDTTDTQYF. The CDR3 DNA reads TGTGCCAGCTCACCACCGGACACAACAGATACGCAGTATTTT. The chain has TRBV18 and TRBJ2-3, with D tentatively TRBD1 (5 bases). From germline, CDR1 is KGHSH and CDR2 LQKENI. Trimming pared 0 bases from V and 3 bases from J, leaving 7 bases between. The CDR3 sequence is 14 residues long.

The rearrangement uses TRBV3-1 (or the pseudogene TRBV3-2) and TRBJ2-5, with D maybe TRBD1 (6 bases). V lost 4 bases and J lost 7, with 13 bases in between. There are 13 residues in the CDR3. Germline V gene lookup returns CDR1 LGHDT and CDR2 YNNKEL (reference sequence). As DNA, the CDR3 is TGTGCCAGCAGCCCCGGGACAACCGGGACCCAGTACTTC. It codes for CASSPGTTGTQYF.

The chain joins TRBV2 to TRBJ1-5, with D unclear. Germline loops: CDR1 SNHLY, CDR2 FYNNEI. V was trimmed by 0 bases and J by 6 bases, leaving 9 bases between them. The CDR3 runs to 14 residues. DNA for the CDR3: TGTGCCAGCAGTGAAGCCTCCGGAGGTCAGCCCCAGCATTTT. Residues: CASSEASGGQPQHF.

This clone was detected once. This chain uses TRBV6-5 with TRBJ1-5; D is uncertain. Germline values: CDR1 MNHEY, CDR2 SVGAGI. The V gene lost 8 bases and the J gene lost 2 bases, with 13 bases spanning the gap. The CDR3 loop spans 14 amino acids. This CDR3 reads CASSREWGNQPQHF. The CDR3 region has the DNA TGTGCCAGCTCGAGGGAATGGGGCAATCAGCCCCAGCATTTT.

V usage is TRBV9 and J usage is TRBJ2-3, with D unclear. This CDR3 spans 14 amino acids. V lost 0 bases and J 0 bases, leaving 5 bases between the germline ends. Germline V CDR1 and CDR2: SGDLS, YYNGEE. The DNA for the CDR3 is TGTGCCAGCAGCGTAGACCGGAGCACAGATACGCAGTATTTT. It codes for CASSVDRSTDTQYF.

The chain combines TRBV19 with TRBJ1-2; a possible D gene is TRBD1 (6 bases). The CDR3 totals 15 residues. The germline CDR1 and CDR2 sequences are LNHDA and SQIVND (reference sequence). The CDR3 coding sequence is TGTGTTCTCTCGGACAGTCTGCTTTCCAACTATGGCTACACCTTC. Protein product: CVLSDSLLSNYGYTF.

This chain connects TRBV29-1 to TRBJ2-4; D is uncertain. V was shortened by 4 bases and J by 0 bases, with 7 bases between the two germline ends. This CDR3 has 13 residues. CDR1 is SQVTM and CDR2 is ANQGSEA in the germline V gene. CDR3 residues: CSVGAGAKNIQYF. The CDR3 region has the DNA TGCAGCGTTGGGGCCGGAGCCAAAAACATTCAGTACTTC.

The chain joins TRBV14 to TRBJ2-3; 11 positions match TRBD2. The CDR3 is made up of 15 amino acids. Germline loops: CDR1 SGHDN, CDR2 FVKESK. V was clipped by 4 bases and J by 6 bases; unmatched bases: 6. This chain's CDR3 is CASSPTSGSPDTQYF. The CDR3 nucleotides are TGTGCCAGCAGCCCAACTAGCGGGAGTCCCGATACGCAGTATTTT.

This clone was seen a single time. This sequence joins TRBV5-1 and TRBJ2-7; maybe TRBD1 (5 bases). This CDR3 has 14 residues. V was clipped by 0 bases and J by 3 bases, with 10 bases between them. The germline CDR1 and CDR2 sequences are SGHRS and YFSETQ. DNA of the CDR3: TGCGCCAGCAGCTTGGTTGCAGGGAACTACGAGCAGTACTTC. It specifies CASSLVAGNYEQYF.

J is TRBJ2-7 and V is TRBV12-3 or TRBV12-4, with D perhaps TRBD1 (5 bases). This CDR3 comprises 12 residues. V was trimmed by 3 bases and J by 6 bases, leaving 9 bases between them. CDR3 DNA sequence: TGTGCCAGCAGTTTCCAGGGATTCGAGCAGTACTTC. Its translation: CASSFQGFEQYF.